The entry below describes one T cell receptor (beta chain). This sample stems from a study of blood T cell repertoires in COVID-19. Assay: immunoSEQ multiplex PCR; the TCRdb copy retains only in-frame clones and omits some. The sample includes 300,000 to 450,000 clones, 89% of them seen just once. One Seattle source followed patients from active infection through their disease course. The clonotype was recovered from a woman aged 55-70 years with COVID-19, enrolled during active disease. The sample consisted of peripheral blood.

This CDR3 is CSVVGALYNEQFF. The CDR3 DNA is TGCAGCGTTGTAGGAGCTCTGTACAATGAGCAGTTCTTC. The chain recombines TRBV29-1 with TRBJ2-1; D remains unclear. V dropped 4 bases and J dropped 4 bases, with 11 bases sitting between them. The germline CDR1 and CDR2 sequences are SQVTM and ANQGSEA. This CDR3 is 13 amino acids long.